A single sample is the source of the 4 T cell receptor beta chains below, sequenced in a study of regulatory T cells in long-lasting Graves disease (dated by TCRdb to the early 2020s). According to the study, the label for this sample's time point signals: persistent/refractory GD, antithyroid drugs over 5 years with positive TRAb. RNA was extracted from PBMCs in TRIzol for both TCR sequencing and RNA sequencing. The method was multiplex PCR. The sequencing machine was an Illumina HiSeq 4000. TCR beta libraries were built with iRepertoire HTBI primers and Arm-PCR amplification of CDR3 regions. TCRdb applied fastp at Q25 and MiXCR to the public reads, then kept only in-frame beta chains. Records with the same CDR3 protein are collapsed into one entry carrying the most frequent genes and DNA. This sample gives a few hundred thousand distinct CDR3 sequences in total; under 25% of them show up just once. About 13% of the sample belongs to the ten largest clones.

The source was peripheral blood mononuclear cells (PBMCs), collected when the disease was refractory, from a patient treated with antithyroid drugs. These receptors all stem from a female donor with Graves disease.

This clonotype was seen many times. V and J are TRBV6-5 and TRBJ2-2; 8 bases agree with TRBD2. V shed 2 bases and J 5 bases; nucleotides not matched to a gene: 4. Germline V CDR1 and CDR2: MNHEY, SVGAGI. This CDR3 spans 15 amino acids. This CDR3 reads CASSYTGTRTGELFF. CDR3 nucleotide sequence: TGTGCCAGCAGTTACACCGGGACTAGGACCGGGGAGCTGTTTTTT.

The chain is built from TRBV24-1 and TRBJ1-5; TRBD1 matches 11 bases. The V and J ends lost 4 bases and 1 base, in that order; junction bases with no gene match: 5. The CDR3 consists of 17 residues. Germline CDR1 KGHDR, CDR2 SFDVKD. Here the CDR3 DNA reads TGTGCCACCAGTGACCGGGACAGGGGGATAAGCAATCAGCCCCAGCATTTT. It codes for CATSDRDRGISNQPQHF.

There are a few counts of this clonotype. The chain carries TRBV5-1 and TRBJ2-6, with a weak D call TRBD1 (6 bases). The CDR3 contains 15 residues. Trimming took off 4 bases at V and 0 bases at J, with 8 bases between the two ends. CDR1 is SGHRS, CDR2 YFSETQ, per germline. CDR3 amino acids: CASSGDTSGANVLTF. The CDR3 DNA is TGCGCCAGCAGCGGGGACACCTCTGGGGCCAACGTCCTGACTTTC.

The genes are TRBV11-2 and TRBJ2-7, with a weak D call TRBD2 (6 bases). Germline V gives CDR1 SGHAT, CDR2 FQNNGV. V gave up 3 bases and J gave up 9 bases, with 12 bases separating them. The CDR3 loop spans 12 amino acids. DNA for the CDR3: TGTGCCAGCAGCTTCGGGCAGGGAGGGCAGTACTTC. It translates to CASSFGQGGQYF.